This T cell receptor beta chain comes out of a study of T cells in Graves' hyperthyroidism and ophthalmopathy. At least ten counts were recorded for this clonotype. CDR1 and CDR2 from the germline V gene are MDHEN and SYDVKM. V dropped 5 bases and J dropped 4 bases, with 9 bases sitting between them. The CDR3 spans 13 residues. Regions amplified from RNA transcripts were the TCR beta CDR3 regions. First-round RT-PCR targeting the TCR CDR3 was performed with the HTBI primer set. Using its own MiXCR run on the multiplex PCR reads, TCRdb lists one record per CDR3 protein. The sample records about 480,000 distinct CDR3 sequences, under 25% being singletons.

Source material: blood. This chain uses TRBV28 with TRBJ1-5; D is unclear. The source is a woman between 70 and 85 years old with Graves' ophthalmopathy. The CDR3 here is CASSTTLNQPQHF. Written as DNA, the CDR3 is TGTGCCAGCAGTACGACACTTAATCAGCCCCAGCATTTT.